The 8 T cell receptor beta chains below were found in one sample sequenced in a study of cytomegalovirus exposure and HLA in healthy donors. This PCR relied on a set of 60 Vbeta primers and 13 Jbeta primers. Using immunoSEQ multiplex PCR, the repertoire was profiled, and TCRdb retains in-frame clones only, with some absent. Of some 70,000 clones listed, under 80% are singletons. Sequencing was performed on PBMCs. The receptors here all came from a male donor in good health and CMV-seropositive.

The chain recombines TRBV9 with TRBJ1-1; a weak D match, TRBD1 (5 bases). The CDR3 extends over 15 amino acids. Germline V gives CDR1 SGDLS, CDR2 YYNGEE. V gave up 4 bases and J gave up 4 bases, with 17 bases separating them. The CDR3 coding sequence is TGTGCCAGCAGCCCGAGGACAATGCTTACCACTGAAGCTTTCTTT. It yields the protein CASSPRTMLTTEAFF.

The rearrangement uses TRBV19 and TRBJ1-5, with 7 positions matching TRBD1. The CDR3 is made up of 15 amino acids. After removal of 2 bases from V and 8 bases from J, the junction contained 9 bases not matched to a gene. Germline CDR1 LNHDA, CDR2 SQIVND (reference sequence). The CDR3: CASSIRGPGWEPQHF. DNA for the CDR3: TGTGCCAGTAGTATAAGGGGGCCCGGATGGGAGCCCCAGCATTTT.

V is TRBV9 and J is TRBJ2-3; D possibly corresponds to TRBD1 (5 bases). This CDR3 is built from 16 residues. Germline V gene sequence: CDR1 SGDLS, CDR2 YYNGEE. Trimming cost V 4 bases and J 4 bases, with 19 bases left between them. The chain's CDR3 is CASSPYWNRLPDTQYF. In DNA form, the CDR3 reads TGTGCCAGCAGCCCCTACTGGAACAGGCTTCCAGATACGCAGTATTTT.

V usage is TRBV28 and J usage is TRBJ2-3; 11 bases line up with TRBD1. V lost 7 bases and J lost 3; bases outside the gene matches: 21. The CDR3 extends over 20 amino acids. Germline CDR1 MDHEN, CDR2 SYDVKM. The CDR3 bases are TGTGCCAGCAACATTTCTCCGGACAGGGGGCCCCGTCCGGGGACAGATACGCAGTATTTT. It translates to CASNISPDRGPRPGTDTQYF.

This clone was found a few times. V gene TRBV4-1 combines with J gene TRBJ2-1; 10 bases align to TRBD1. V was clipped by 4 bases and J by 7 bases; unmatched bases: 13. This CDR3 comprises 17 residues. Germline CDR1 is MGHRA and CDR2 is YSYEKL. The CDR3 DNA follows: TGCGCCAGCAGCCGCCGAGACCGGGACAGGGGACGGAATGAGCAGTTCTTC. This gives the protein CASSRRDRDRGRNEQFF.

V and J are TRBV21-1 and TRBJ1-4; the table's D gene call, TRBD1, was not cross checked with the DNA. TRBV21-1 is classified as a pseudogene. The CDR3 runs to 18 residues. The CDR3 DNA is TGTGCCAGCCGGGGCCCGACAGGGGAGGGTCCAACTAATGAAAAACTGTTTTTT. Its protein is CASRGPTGEGPTNEKLFF.

The rearrangement links TRBV11-3 to TRBJ2-1; maybe TRBD2 (6 bases). V was shortened by 4 bases and J by 4 bases, with 20 bases between the two germline ends. Germline CDR1 SGHNT, CDR2 YENEEA. The CDR3 is 17 amino acids. The CDR3: CASSSSPGRRPYNEQFF. The CDR3 region has the DNA TGTGCCAGCAGCTCCTCCCCCGGGAGACGCCCTTACAATGAGCAGTTCTTC.

This chain links TRBV15 with TRBJ2-1; possibly TRBD1 for D (7 bases). V was trimmed by 6 bases and J by 1 base, leaving 10 bases between them. The CDR3 extends over 14 amino acids. Germline lookup yields CDR1 LNHNV and CDR2 YYDKDF (reference sequence). The CDR3 DNA sequence: TGTGCCACCAGGCAGGGGGGTTCCTACAATGAGCAGTTCTTC. Translated, it gives CATRQGGSYNEQFF.